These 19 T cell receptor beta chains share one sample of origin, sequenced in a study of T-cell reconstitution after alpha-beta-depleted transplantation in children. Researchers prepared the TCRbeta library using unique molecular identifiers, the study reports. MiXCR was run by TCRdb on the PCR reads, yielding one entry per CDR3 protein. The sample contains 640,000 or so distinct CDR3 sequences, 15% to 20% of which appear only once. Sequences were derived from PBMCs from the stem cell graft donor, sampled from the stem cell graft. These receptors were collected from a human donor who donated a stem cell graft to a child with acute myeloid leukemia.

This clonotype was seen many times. The CDR3 here is CSAGGGQASANYGYTF. In nucleotides, the CDR3 is TGCAGTGCTGGGGGAGGACAGGCCTCAGCTAACTATGGCTACACCTTC. This chain joins TRBV20-1 and TRBJ1-2, with 7 positions matching TRBD1. This CDR3 has 16 residues. V shed 5 bases and J 0 bases; nucleotides not matched to a gene: 12. CDR1 DFQATT and CDR2 SNEGSKA come from the germline V gene (reference sequence).

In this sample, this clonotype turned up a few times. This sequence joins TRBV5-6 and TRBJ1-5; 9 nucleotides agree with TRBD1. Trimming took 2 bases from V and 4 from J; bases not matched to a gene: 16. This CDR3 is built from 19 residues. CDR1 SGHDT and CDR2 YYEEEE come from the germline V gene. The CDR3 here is CASSLSWGQGGSGNQPQHF. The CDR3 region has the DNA TGTGCCAGCAGCTTATCATGGGGACAGGGAGGGAGTGGAAATCAGCCCCAGCATTTT.

In DNA, the CDR3 is TGTGCCAGCAGTCAATATGGACTAGGACTCACCGGGGAGCTGTTTTTT. Protein product: CASSQYGLGLTGELFF. This chain joins TRBV27 and TRBJ2-2, with 7 bases identical to TRBD2. The V segment lost 5 bases and the J segment 4 bases; nucleotides outside the gene matches: 10. Germline lookup yields CDR1 MNHEY and CDR2 SMNVEV (reference sequence). The CDR3 extends over 16 amino acids.

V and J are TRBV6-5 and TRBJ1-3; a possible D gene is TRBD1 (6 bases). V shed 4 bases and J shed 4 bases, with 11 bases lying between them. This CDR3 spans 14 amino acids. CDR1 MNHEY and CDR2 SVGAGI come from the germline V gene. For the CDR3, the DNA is TGTGCCAGCAGTTCCCAGGGGAACGGAAACACCATATATTTT. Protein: CASSSQGNGNTIYF.

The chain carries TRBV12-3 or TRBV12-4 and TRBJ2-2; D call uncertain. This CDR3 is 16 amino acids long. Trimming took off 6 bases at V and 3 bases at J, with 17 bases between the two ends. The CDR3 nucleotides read TGTGCCAGCAGCCCCGAACGGGTCGTAGACACCGGGGAGCTGTTTTTT. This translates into CASSPERVVDTGELFF.

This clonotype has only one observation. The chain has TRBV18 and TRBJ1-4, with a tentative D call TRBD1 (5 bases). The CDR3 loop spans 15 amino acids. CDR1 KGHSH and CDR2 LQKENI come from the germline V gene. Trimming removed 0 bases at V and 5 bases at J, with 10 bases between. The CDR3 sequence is CASSPPMGENEKLFF. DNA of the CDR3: TGTGCCAGCTCACCACCGATGGGGGAGAATGAAAAACTGTTTTTT.

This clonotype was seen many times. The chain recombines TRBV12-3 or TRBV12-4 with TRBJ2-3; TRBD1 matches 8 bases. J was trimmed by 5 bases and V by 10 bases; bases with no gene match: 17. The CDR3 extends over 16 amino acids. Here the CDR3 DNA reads TGTGCCACCAGCGACGGACAGGGCGCTTCAGGAGATACGCAGTATTTT. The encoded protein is CATSDGQGASGDTQYF.

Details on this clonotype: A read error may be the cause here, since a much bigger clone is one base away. CDR3 bases: TGCAGTGCTAGAGTGGTTGATCTGTTTAAGGGAGCTTTCTTT. Translation: CSARVVDLFKGAFF. J is TRBJ1-1 and V is TRBV20-1; D uncertain. Trimming removed 1 base from V and 10 bases from J, with 19 bases in between. CDR3 size: 14 residues. Germline V gene data show CDR1 as DFQATT and CDR2 as SNEGSKA (reference sequence).

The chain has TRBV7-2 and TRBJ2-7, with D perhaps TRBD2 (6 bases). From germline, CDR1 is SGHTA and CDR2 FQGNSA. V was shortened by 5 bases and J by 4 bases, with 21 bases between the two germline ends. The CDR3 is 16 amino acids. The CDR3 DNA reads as TGTGCCAGCAGCAAGCGGGCAGTCACTACGGGATACGAGCAGTACTTC. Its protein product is CASSKRAVTTGYEQYF.

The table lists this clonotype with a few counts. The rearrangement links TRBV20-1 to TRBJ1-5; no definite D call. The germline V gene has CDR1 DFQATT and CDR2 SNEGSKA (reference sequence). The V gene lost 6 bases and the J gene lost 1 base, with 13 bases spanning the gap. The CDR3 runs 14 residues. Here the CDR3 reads CSARPESSNQPQHF. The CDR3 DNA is TGCAGTGCCCGACCAGAGAGCAGCAATCAGCCCCAGCATTTT.

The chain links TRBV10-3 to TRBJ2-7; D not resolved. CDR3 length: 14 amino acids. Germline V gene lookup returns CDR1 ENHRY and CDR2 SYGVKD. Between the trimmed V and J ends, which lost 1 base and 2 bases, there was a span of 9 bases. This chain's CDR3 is CAISEWEIAYEQYF. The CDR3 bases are TGTGCCATCAGTGAGTGGGAAATTGCCTACGAGCAGTACTTC.

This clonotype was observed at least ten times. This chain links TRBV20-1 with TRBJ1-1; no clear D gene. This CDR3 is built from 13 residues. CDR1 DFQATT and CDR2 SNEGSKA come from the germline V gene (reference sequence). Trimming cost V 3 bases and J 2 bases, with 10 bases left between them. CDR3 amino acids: CSASGQINTEAFF. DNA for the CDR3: TGCAGTGCTAGTGGGCAGATAAACACTGAAGCTTTCTTT.

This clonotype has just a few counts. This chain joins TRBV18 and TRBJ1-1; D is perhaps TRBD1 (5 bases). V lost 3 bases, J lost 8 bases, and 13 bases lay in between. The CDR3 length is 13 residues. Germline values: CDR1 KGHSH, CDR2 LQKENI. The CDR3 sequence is CASSPYGAAEAFF. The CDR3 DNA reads TGTGCCAGCTCACCGTACGGGGCAGCCGAAGCTTTCTTT.

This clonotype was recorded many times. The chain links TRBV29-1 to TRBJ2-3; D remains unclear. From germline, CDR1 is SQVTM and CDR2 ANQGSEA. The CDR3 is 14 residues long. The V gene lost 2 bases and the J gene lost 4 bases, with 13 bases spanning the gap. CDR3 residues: CSVESIVGSDTQYF. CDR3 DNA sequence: TGCAGCGTTGAATCCATAGTCGGCTCAGATACGCAGTATTTT.

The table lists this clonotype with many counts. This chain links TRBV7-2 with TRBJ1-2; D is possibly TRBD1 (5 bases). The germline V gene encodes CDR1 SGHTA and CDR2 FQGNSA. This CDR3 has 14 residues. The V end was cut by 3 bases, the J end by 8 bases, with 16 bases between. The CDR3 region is CASSFEQGARGYTF. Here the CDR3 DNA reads TGTGCCAGCAGCTTTGAGCAGGGTGCGCGGGGCTACACCTTC.

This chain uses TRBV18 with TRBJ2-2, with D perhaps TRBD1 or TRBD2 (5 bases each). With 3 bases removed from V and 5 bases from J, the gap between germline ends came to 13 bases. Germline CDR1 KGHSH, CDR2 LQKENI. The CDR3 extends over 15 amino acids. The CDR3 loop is CASSPTQGRTGELFF. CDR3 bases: TGTGCCAGCTCACCCACCCAGGGACGGACCGGGGAGCTGTTTTTT.

In nucleotides, the CDR3 is TGTGCCAGCAGTTACGGGGTGAGGTACAATGAGCAGTTCTTC. Its protein product is CASSYGVRYNEQFF. The chain is built from TRBV6-5 and TRBJ2-1; D ambiguous. The CDR3 sequence is 14 residues long. The germline V gene encodes CDR1 MNHEY and CDR2 SVGAGI. V lost 2 bases to trimming and J lost 4 bases, with 9 bases between them.

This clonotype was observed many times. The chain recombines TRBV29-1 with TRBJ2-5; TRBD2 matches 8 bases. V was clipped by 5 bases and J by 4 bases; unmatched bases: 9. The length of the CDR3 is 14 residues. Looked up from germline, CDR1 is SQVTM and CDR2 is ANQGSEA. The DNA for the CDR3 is TGCAGCGTTCGGGGCGGCGGGGGGACAGAGACCCAGTACTTC. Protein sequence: CSVRGGGGTETQYF.

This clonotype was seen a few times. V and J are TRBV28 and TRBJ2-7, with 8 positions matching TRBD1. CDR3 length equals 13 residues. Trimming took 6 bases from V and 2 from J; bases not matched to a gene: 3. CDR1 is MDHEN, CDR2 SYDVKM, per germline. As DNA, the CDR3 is TGTGCCAGCAGGGGACAGGCTACCTACGAGCAGTACGTC. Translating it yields CASRGQATYEQYV.